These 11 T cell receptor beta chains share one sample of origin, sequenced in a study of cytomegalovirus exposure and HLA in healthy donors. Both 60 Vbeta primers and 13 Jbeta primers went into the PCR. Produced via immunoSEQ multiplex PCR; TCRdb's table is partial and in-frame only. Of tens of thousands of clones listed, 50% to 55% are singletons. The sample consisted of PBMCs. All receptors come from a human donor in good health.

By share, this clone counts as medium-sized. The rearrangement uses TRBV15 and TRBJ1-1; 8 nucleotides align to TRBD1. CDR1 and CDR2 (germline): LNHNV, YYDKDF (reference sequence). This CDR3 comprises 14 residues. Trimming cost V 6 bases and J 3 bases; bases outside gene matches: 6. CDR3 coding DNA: TGTGCCACCAGGAGGGAGACAGGGGACACTGAAGCTTTCTTT. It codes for CATRRETGDTEAFF.

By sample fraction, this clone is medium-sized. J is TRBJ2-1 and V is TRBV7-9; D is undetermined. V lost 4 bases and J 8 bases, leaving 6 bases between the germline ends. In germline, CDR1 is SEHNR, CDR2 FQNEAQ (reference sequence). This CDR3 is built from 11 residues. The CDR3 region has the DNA TGTGCCAGCAGCTGGGCTGATGAGCAGTTCTTC. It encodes CASSWADEQFF.

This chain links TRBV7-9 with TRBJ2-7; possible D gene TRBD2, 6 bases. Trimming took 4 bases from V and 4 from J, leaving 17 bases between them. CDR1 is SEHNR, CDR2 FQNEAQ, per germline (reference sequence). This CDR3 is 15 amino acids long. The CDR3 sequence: CASSSVLVGGYEQYF. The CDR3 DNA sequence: TGTGCCAGCAGCTCCGTCCTAGTTGGGGGGTACGAGCAGTACTTC.

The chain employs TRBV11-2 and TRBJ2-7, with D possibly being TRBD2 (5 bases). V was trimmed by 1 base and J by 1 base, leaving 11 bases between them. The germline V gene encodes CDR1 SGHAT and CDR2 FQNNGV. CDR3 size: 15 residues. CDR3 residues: CASSLVGRLSYEQYF. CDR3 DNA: TGTGCCAGCAGCTTAGTGGGAAGACTATCCTACGAGCAGTACTTC.

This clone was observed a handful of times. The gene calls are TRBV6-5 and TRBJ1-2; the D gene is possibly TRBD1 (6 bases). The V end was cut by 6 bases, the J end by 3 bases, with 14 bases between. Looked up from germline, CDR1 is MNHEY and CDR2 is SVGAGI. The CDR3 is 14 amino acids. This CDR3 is CASRQGGTDYGYTF. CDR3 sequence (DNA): TGTGCCAGCAGACAGGGTGGAACGGACTATGGCTACACCTTC.

The CDR3 DNA is TGCAGCGTGTTACAGGGAGCAAACACCATATATTTT. Translating gives CSVLQGANTIYF. The chain is built from TRBV29-1 and TRBJ1-3; tentative D call: TRBD1 (6 bases). The CDR3 has 12 residues. V was cut by 6 bases and J by 6 bases, with 12 bases left in between. CDR1 SQVTM and CDR2 ANQGSEA come from the germline V gene.

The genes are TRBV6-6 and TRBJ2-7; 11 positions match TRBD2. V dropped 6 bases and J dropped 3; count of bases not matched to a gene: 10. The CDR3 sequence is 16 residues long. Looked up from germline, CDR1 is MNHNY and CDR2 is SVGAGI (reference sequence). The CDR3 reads CASRTWGTSGSYEQYF. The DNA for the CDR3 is TGTGCCAGCAGAACTTGGGGAACTAGCGGGAGCTACGAGCAGTACTTC.

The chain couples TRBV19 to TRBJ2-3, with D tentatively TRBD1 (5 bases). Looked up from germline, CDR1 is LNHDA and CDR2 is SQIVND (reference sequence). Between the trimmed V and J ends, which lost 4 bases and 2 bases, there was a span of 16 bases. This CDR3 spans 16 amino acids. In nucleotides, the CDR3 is TGTGCCAGTAGTAAGTCAGGGTTTCAGGACACAGATACGCAGTATTTT. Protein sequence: CASSKSGFQDTDTQYF.

The CDR3 DNA sequence: TGTGCCAGCAGCCGGGGGACAGGGGGCGGTGAAGCTTTCTTT. It yields the protein CASSRGTGGGEAFF. This chain links TRBV7-2 with TRBJ1-1, with 12 bases identical to TRBD1. V lost 5 bases and J lost 7; bases outside the gene matches: 5. Germline V gene lookup returns CDR1 SGHTA and CDR2 FQGNSA. There are 14 residues in the CDR3.

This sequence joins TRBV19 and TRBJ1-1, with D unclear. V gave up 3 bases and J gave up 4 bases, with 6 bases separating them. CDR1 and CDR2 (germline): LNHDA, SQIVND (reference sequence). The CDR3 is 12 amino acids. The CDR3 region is CASSIRGTEAFF. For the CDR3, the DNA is TGTGCCAGTAGTATCCGGGGCACTGAAGCTTTCTTT.

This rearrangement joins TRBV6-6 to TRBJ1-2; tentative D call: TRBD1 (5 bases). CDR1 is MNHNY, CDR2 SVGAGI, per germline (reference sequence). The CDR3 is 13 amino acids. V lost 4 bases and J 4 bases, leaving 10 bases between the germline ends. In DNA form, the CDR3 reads TGTGCCAGCAGTTTGGGGCCCGGCTATGGCTACACCTTC. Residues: CASSLGPGYGYTF.